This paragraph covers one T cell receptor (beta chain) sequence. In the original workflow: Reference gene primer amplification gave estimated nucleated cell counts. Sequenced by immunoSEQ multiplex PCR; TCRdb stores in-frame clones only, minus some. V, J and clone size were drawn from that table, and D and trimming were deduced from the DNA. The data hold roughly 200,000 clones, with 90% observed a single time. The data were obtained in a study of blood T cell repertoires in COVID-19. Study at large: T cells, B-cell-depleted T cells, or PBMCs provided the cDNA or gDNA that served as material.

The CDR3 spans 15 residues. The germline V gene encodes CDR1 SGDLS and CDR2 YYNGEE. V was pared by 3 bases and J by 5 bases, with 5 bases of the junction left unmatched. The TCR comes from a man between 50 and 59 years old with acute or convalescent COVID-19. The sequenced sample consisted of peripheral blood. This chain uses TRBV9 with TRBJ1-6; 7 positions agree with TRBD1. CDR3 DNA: TGTGCCAGCAGCGAGTCAGGGACAGATAATTCACCCCTCCACTTT. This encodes CASSESGTDNSPLHF. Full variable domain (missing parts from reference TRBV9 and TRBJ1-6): DSGVTQTPKHLITATGQRVTLRCSPRSGDLSVYWYQQSLDQGLQFLIQYYNGEERAKGNILERFSAQQFPDLHSELNLSSLELGDSALYFCASSESGTDNSPLHFGNGTRLTVT.